Sequencing of this TCR beta chain was carried out in a study of T cell responses to AZD1222 COVID-19 vaccine. Sequencing used immunoSEQ multiplex PCR; TCRdb keeps in-frame clones, though not all of them. Counted here are some 130,000 clones, approximately 86% occurring once; the ten biggest clones make up more than 5.5%. Analysis merged second doses at about 4 or about 12 weeks. A note on this clone: The DNA is omitted, as the CDR3 cannot be located on it reliably, and the CDR3 follows TCRdb's listing.

15 amino acids form the CDR3, both terminal residues included. CDR1 is MNHEY and CDR2 is SMNVEV in the germline V gene (reference sequence). V is TRBV27 and J is TRBJ1-3. This sample comprised peripheral blood, obtained 28 days after the second AZD1222 dose. The sequence derives from an adult who received the AZD1222 COVID-19 vaccine. CDR3 amino acids: CASSYNFGAGNTIYF.